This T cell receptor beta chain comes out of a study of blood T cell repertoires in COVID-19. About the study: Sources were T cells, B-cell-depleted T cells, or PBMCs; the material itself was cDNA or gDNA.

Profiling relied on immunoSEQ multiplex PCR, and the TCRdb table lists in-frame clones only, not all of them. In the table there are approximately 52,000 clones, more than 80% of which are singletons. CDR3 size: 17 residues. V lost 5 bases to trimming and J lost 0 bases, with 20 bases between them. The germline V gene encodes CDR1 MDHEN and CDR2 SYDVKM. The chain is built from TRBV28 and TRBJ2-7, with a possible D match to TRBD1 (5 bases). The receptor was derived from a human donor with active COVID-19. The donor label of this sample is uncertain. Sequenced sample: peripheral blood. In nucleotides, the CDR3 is TGTGCCAGCAGTCCGCTGGGGCTAACAAAGAGCTCCTACGAGCAGTACTTC. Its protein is CASSPLGLTKSSYEQYF.